A single sample is the source of the 15 T cell receptor beta chains below, sequenced in a study of shared clonotypes between healthy human individuals. Repertoires were generated with immunoSEQ multiplex PCR, while TCRdb's copy carries only in-frame clones and drops some. There are over 950,000 clones in the sample; 60% to 80% occur only once, and approximately 0.9% lies in the top ten. Specimen: memory CD4+ T cells from PBMCs. Subset meaning: CD45RA-negative fraction. These receptors all come from a young man in good health. Some clones in this sample may be carry-over from other donors' samples.

This clone was detected only once. This sample includes further DNA sequences coding for the same CDR3. This chain links TRBV5-1 with TRBJ2-5; D may be TRBD1 (5 bases). Germline V gene sequence: CDR1 SGHRS, CDR2 YFSETQ. The CDR3 sequence is 14 residues long. V lost 3 bases, J lost 1 base, and 10 bases lay in between. In DNA form, the CDR3 reads TGCGCCAGCAGCTCGCAGGGTCTCCAAGAGACCCAGTACTTC. Its translation is CASSSQGLQETQYF.

As for this clone: This could be a read error, since a much larger clone is one nucleotide away. The genes are TRBV12-5 and TRBJ2-5; 9 bases fit TRBD2. The CDR3 runs 16 residues. Germline loops: CDR1 LGHNT, CDR2 FRNRAP. After removal of 0 bases from V and 9 bases from J, the junction contained 11 bases not matched to a gene. CDR3 nucleotide sequence: TGTGCTAGTGGTTTGGTATTAGCGGGAGTAGGTGAGGCCCAGTACTTC. Protein product: CASGLVLAGVGEAQYF. Combining the CDR3 with reference TRBV12-5 and TRBJ2-5 gives the whole variable domain DARVTQTPRHKVTEMGQEVTMRCQPILGHNTVFWYRQTMMQGLELLAYFRNRAPLDDSGMPKDRFSAEMPDATLATLKIQPSEPRDSAVYFCASGLVLAGVGEAQYFGPGTRLLVL.

The genes are TRBV5-1 and TRBJ2-1, with D possibly being TRBD2 (6 bases). The germline V gene has CDR1 SGHRS and CDR2 YFSETQ. There are 14 residues in the CDR3. V was trimmed by 2 bases and J by 5 bases, leaving 11 bases between them. CDR3: CASSFSGGDNEQFF. CDR3 DNA sequence: TGCGCCAGCAGCTTCTCCGGGGGTGACAATGAGCAGTTCTTC.

The chain employs TRBV5-1 and TRBJ1-4, with a weak D call TRBD1 (5 bases). This CDR3 has 14 residues. Trimming removed 4 bases at V and 8 bases at J, with 15 bases between. CDR1 and CDR2 (germline): SGHRS, YFSETQ. The CDR3 DNA follows: TGCGCCAGCAGCGATCAGGGTCTGGGGGAAAAACTGTTTTTT. Its protein product is CASSDQGLGEKLFF.

On this clone: Other nucleotide sequences from this sample produce the same CDR3. This chain links TRBV7-9 with TRBJ2-5; TRBD1 matches at 8 bases. Per the germline V gene, CDR1 is SEHNR and CDR2 is FQNEAQ (reference sequence). The CDR3 has 14 amino acids. The V segment lost 5 bases and the J segment 5 bases; nucleotides outside the gene matches: 7. The CDR3 DNA sequence: TGTGCCAGCAGCCCCCAGGGGGCTGGGGAGACCCAGTACTTC. It is translated as CASSPQGAGETQYF.

V gene TRBV30 combines with J gene TRBJ1-3; D gene unclear. CDR1 is GTSNPN and CDR2 is SVGIG in the germline V gene (reference sequence). CDR3 length: 16 residues. Trimming pared 2 bases from V and 0 bases from J, leaving 14 bases between. The CDR3 sequence: CAWSPSPGHSGNTIYF. The CDR3 region has the DNA TGTGCCTGGAGTCCTTCCCCAGGCCACTCTGGAAACACCATATATTTT.

This chain's CDR3 is CASSLTYRDEQFF. The CDR3 nucleotides are TGTGCCAGCAGCTTAACATATAGGGATGAGCAGTTCTTC. This chain links TRBV7-3 with TRBJ2-1; D remains ambiguous. The germline V gene encodes CDR1 SGHTA and CDR2 FQGTGA. The CDR3 is made up of 13 amino acids. Trimming left V 0 bases short and J 8 bases short, with 8 bases between. Full variable domain (rest looked up from reference TRBV7-3 and TRBJ2-1): GAGVSQTPSNKVTEKGKYVELRCDPISGHTALYWYRQSLGQGPEFLIYFQGTGAADDSGLPNDRFFAVRPEGSVSTLKIQRTERGDSAVYLCASSLTYRDEQFFGPGTRLTVL.

The sample holds many counts of this clone. The chain recombines TRBV30 with TRBJ1-1; D may be TRBD1 (6 bases). Per the germline V gene, CDR1 is GTSNPN and CDR2 is SVGIG (reference sequence). The CDR3 loop spans 14 amino acids. V lost 3 bases and J lost 5, with 16 bases in between. For the CDR3, the DNA is TGTGCCTGGAGGGTCGCGGGGGCGAGGACTGAAGCTTTCTTT. Protein sequence: CAWRVAGARTEAFF.

This sequence joins TRBV2 and TRBJ2-2; D gene unclear. The CDR3 extends over 16 amino acids. Trimming removed 5 bases at V and 5 bases at J, with 18 bases between. Looked up from germline, CDR1 is SNHLY and CDR2 is FYNNEI. The CDR3 loop reads CASSLSRGDGTGELFF. Written as DNA, the CDR3 is TGTGCCAGCAGTTTATCGAGAGGAGATGGTACCGGGGAGCTGTTTTTT.

This chain links TRBV6-6 with TRBJ2-4, with unresolved D. In germline, CDR1 is MNHNY, CDR2 SVGAGI (reference sequence). The CDR3 sequence is 15 residues long. Trimming removed 2 bases at V and 8 bases at J, with 16 bases between. The CDR3, as DNA: TGTGCCAGCAGTTACCCGCCAGGCTCTCCGGACATTCAGTACTTC. Translation: CASSYPPGSPDIQYF.

The chain uses TRBV9 and TRBJ2-1; the D call may be TRBD1 or TRBD2 (5 bases each). Germline values: CDR1 SGDLS, CDR2 YYNGEE. The ends were cut back, 3 bases at V and 0 bases at J, with 7 bases in the middle. This CDR3 spans 14 amino acids. As DNA, the CDR3 is TGTGCCAGCAGCGGAGGGACCTCCTACAATGAGCAGTTCTTC. Translation: CASSGGTSYNEQFF.

This clone was detected ten times or more. This sequence joins TRBV28 and TRBJ2-7; D is possibly TRBD1 (6 bases). Looked up from germline, CDR1 is MDHEN and CDR2 is SYDVKM. Trimming stripped 6 bases from V and 3 bases from J, with 18 bases between. The CDR3 covers 15 residues. CDR3 in amino acids: CASRQSGALLYEQYF. As DNA, the CDR3 is TGTGCCAGCAGACAATCAGGGGCCCTCCTCTACGAGCAGTACTTC.

This clone was detected ten times or more. The genes are TRBV14 and TRBJ1-1; TRBD1 might be the D (6 bases). The CDR3 totals 16 residues. With 1 base removed from V and 0 bases from J, the gap between germline ends came to 12 bases. CDR1 SGHDN and CDR2 FVKESK come from the germline V gene. The CDR3 nucleotides read TGTGCCAGCAGCCAAGGGCAGGGGTCAATGAACACTGAAGCTTTCTTT. It is translated as CASSQGQGSMNTEAFF.

This clone appeared once. The chain has TRBV5-1 and TRBJ2-2; D gene ambiguous. Trimming took 5 bases from V and 0 from J, leaving 5 bases between them. Germline assignment: CDR1 SGHRS and CDR2 YFSETQ. The CDR3 is 13 amino acids. CDR3 coding DNA: TGCGCCAGCAGACTATCGAACACCGGGGAGCTGTTTTTT. Translating it yields CASRLSNTGELFF.

This chain connects TRBV7-9 to TRBJ1-4; D is undetermined. CDR1 and CDR2 (germline): SEHNR, FQNEAQ (reference sequence). The CDR3 runs to 12 residues. V was trimmed by 3 bases and J by 6 bases, leaving 5 bases between them. The CDR3, as DNA: TGTGCCAGCAGCTTTCGCGATGAAAAACTGTTTTTT. Amino acid sequence: CASSFRDEKLFF.